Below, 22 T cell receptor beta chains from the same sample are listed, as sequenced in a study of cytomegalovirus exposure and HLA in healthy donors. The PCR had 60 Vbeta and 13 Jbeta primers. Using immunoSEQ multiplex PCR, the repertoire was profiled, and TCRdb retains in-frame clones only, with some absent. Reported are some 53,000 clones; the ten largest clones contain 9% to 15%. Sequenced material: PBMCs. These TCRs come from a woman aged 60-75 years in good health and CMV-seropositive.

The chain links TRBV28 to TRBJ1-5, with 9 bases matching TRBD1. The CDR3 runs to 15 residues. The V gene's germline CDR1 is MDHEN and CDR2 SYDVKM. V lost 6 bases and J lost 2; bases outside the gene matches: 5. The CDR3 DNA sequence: TGTGCCAGCAGCCTCCGACAGGGGGGCAATCAGCCCCAGCATTTT. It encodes CASSLRQGGNQPQHF.

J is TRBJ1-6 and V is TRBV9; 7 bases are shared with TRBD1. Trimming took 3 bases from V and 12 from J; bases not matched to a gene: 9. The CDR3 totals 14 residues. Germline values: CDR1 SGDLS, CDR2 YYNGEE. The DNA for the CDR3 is TGTGCCAGCAGCGAGGGGGCAGGGGATAAACCCCTCCACTTT. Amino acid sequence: CASSEGAGDKPLHF. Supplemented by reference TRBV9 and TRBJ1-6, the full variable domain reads DSGVTQTPKHLITATGQRVTLRCSPRSGDLSVYWYQQSLDQGLQFLIQYYNGEERAKGNILERFSAQQFPDLHSELNLSSLELGDSALYFCASSEGAGDKPLHFGNGTRLTVT.

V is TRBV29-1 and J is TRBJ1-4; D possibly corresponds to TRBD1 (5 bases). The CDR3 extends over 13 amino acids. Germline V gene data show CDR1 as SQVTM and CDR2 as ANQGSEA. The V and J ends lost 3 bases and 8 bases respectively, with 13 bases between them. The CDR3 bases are TGCAGCGTTGAGTTGCCAGGGAGGGAAAAACTGTTTTTT. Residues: CSVELPGREKLFF.

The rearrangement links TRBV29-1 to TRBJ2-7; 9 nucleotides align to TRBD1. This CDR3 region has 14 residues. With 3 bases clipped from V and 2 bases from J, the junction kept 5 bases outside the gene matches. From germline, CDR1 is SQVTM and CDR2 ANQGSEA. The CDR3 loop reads CSVDSGQGAYEQYF. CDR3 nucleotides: TGCAGCGTTGACTCGGGACAGGGCGCCTACGAGCAGTACTTC.

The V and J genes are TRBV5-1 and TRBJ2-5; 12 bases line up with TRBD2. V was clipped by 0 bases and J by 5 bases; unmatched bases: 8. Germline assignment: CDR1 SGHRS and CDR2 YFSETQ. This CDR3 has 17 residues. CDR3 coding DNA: TGCGCCAGCAGCTTGGCCCCTAGCGGGGGGGCCCGGGAGACCCAGTACTTC. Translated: CASSLAPSGGARETQYF.

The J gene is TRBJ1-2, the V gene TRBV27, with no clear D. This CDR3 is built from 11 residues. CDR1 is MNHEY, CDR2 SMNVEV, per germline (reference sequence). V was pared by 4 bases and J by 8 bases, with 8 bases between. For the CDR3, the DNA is TGTGCCAGCAGTTCTGGGAGCGGCTACACCTTC. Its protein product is CASSSGSGYTF.

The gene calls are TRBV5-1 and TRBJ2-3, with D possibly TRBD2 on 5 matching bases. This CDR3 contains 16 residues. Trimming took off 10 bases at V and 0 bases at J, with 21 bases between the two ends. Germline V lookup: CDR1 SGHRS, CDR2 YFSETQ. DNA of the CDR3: TGCGCCTCGCGGGCCGGAGGCGCGGCGAGCACAGATACGCAGTATTTT. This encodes CASRAGGAASTDTQYF.

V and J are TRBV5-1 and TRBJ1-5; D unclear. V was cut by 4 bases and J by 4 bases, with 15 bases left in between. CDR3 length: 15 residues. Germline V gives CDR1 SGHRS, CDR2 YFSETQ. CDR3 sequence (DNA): TGCGCCAGCAGCCTTGAGGGCATGGGAAATCAGCCCCAGCATTTT. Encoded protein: CASSLEGMGNQPQHF.

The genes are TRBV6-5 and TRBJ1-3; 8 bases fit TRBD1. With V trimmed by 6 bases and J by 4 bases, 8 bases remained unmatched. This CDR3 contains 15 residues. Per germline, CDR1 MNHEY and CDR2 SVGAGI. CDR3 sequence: CASSTDRGPGNTIYF. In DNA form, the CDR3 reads TGTGCCAGCAGCACAGACAGGGGTCCGGGAAACACCATATATTTT.

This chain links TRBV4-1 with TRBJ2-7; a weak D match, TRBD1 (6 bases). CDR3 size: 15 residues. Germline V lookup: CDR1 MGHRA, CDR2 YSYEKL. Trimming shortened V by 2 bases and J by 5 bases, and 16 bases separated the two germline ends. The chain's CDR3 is CASSQIAQGKDEQYF. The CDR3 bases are TGCGCCAGCAGCCAAATCGCCCAGGGGAAAGACGAGCAGTACTTC.

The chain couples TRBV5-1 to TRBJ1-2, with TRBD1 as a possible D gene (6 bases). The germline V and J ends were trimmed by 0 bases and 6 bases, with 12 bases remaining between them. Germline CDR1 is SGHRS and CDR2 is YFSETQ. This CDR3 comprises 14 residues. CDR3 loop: CASSLDVRGDGYTF. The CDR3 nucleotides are TGCGCCAGCAGCTTGGATGTCAGGGGCGATGGCTACACCTTC.

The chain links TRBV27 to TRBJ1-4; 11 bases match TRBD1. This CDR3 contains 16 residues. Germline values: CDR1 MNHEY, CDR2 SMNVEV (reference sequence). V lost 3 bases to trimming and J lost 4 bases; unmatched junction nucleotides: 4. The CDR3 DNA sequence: TGTGCCAGCAGTTTGGGGACAGGGGGAAATAATGAAAAACTGTTTTTT. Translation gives CASSLGTGGNNEKLFF.

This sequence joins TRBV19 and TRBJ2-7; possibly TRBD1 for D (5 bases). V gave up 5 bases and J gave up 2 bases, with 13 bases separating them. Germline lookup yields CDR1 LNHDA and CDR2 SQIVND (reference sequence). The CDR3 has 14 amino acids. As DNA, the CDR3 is TGTGCCAGTAGTTCGGCGACAGCTGCCTACGAGCAGTACTTC. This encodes CASSSATAAYEQYF.

In DNA form, the CDR3 reads TGTGCCAGTAGTATAGATCGGTTCTCCTACGAGCAGTACTTC. Translation gives CASSIDRFSYEQYF. The rearrangement uses TRBV19 and TRBJ2-7; D gene uncertain. CDR3 length equals 14 residues. V was cut by 0 bases and J by 0 bases, with 6 bases left in between. Germline V CDR1 and CDR2: LNHDA, SQIVND (reference sequence).

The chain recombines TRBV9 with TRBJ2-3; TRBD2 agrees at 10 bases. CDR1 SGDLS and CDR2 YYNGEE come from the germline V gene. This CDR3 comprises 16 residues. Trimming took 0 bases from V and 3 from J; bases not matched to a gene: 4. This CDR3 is CASSVGVSGGTDTQYF. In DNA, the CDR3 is TGTGCCAGCAGCGTAGGTGTTAGCGGGGGGACAGATACGCAGTATTTT.

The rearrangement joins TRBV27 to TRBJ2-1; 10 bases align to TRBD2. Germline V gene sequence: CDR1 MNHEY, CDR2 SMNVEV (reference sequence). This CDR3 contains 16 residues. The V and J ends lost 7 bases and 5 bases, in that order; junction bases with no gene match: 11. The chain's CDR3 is CASTSLLAGSDNEQFF. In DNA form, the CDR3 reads TGTGCCAGCACCTCGTTACTAGCGGGATCCGACAATGAGCAGTTCTTC.

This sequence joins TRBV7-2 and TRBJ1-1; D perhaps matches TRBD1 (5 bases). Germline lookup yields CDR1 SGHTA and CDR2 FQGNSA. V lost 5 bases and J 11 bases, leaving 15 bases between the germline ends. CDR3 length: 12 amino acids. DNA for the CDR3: TGTGCCAGCAGCCCGTCCGGGCCAGGGGCTTTCTTT. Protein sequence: CASSPSGPGAFF.

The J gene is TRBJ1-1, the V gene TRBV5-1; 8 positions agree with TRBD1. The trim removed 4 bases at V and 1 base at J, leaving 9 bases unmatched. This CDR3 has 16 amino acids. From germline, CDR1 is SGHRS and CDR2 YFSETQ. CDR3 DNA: TGCGCCAGCAGCCAGCAAAGTCAGGGGGCGAACACTGAAGCTTTCTTT. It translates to CASSQQSQGANTEAFF. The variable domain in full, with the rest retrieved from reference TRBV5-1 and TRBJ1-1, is KAGVTQTPRYLIKTRGQQVTLSCSPISGHRSVSWYQQTPGQGLQFLFEYFSETQRNKGNFPGRFSGRQFSNSRSEMNVSTLELGDSALYLCASSQQSQGANTEAFFGQGTRLTVV.

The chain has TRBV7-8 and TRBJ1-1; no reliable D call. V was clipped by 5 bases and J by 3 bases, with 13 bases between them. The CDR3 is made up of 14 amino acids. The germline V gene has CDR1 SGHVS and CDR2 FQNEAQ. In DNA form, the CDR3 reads TGTGCCAGCAGCCCTCCACCAGACTACACTGAAGCTTTCTTT. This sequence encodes CASSPPPDYTEAFF.

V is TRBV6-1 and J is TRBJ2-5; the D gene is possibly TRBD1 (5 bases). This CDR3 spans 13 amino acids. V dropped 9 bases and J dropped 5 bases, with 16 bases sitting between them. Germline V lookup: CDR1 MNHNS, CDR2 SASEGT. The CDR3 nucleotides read TGTGCCAGACCACAGGACCTCGGGGAGACCCAGTACTTC. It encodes CARPQDLGETQYF.

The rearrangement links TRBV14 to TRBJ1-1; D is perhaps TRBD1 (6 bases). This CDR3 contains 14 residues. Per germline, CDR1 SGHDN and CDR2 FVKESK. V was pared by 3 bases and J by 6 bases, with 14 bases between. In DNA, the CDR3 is TGTGCCAGCAGCCATCTAACAGGGCCATCTGAAGCTTTCTTT. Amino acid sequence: CASSHLTGPSEAFF.

The CDR3: CASSLAGRGITDTQYF. The CDR3 DNA sequence: TGTGCCAGCAGCTTAGCGGGCAGGGGTATCACAGATACGCAGTATTTT. The chain is built from TRBV7-2 and TRBJ2-3; D is possibly TRBD1 (6 bases). V was clipped by 0 bases and J by 2 bases, with 12 bases between them. Looked up from germline, CDR1 is SGHTA and CDR2 is FQGNSA. The CDR3 runs 16 residues.